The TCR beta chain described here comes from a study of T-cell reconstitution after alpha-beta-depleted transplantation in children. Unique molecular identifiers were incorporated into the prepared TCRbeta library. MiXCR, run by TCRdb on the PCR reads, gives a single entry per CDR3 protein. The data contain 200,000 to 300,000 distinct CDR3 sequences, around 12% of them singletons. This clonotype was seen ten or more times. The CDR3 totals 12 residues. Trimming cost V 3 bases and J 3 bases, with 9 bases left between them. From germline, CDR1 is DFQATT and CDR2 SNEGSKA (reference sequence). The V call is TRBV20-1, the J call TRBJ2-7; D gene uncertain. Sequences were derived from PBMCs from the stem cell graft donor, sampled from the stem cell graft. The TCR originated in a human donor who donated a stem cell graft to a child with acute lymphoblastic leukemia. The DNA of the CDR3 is TGCAGTGCTAGCCGTGGGATCTACGAGCAGTACTTC. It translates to CSASRGIYEQYF.